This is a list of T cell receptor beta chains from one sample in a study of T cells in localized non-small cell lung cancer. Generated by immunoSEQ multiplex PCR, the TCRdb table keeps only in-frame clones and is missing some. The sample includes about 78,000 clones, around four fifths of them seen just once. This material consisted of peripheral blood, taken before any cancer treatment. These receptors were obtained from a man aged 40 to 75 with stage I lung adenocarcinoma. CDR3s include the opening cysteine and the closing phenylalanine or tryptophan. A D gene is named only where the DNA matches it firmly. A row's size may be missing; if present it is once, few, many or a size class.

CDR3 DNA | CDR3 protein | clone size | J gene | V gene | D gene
TGCAGCGTTGTCCTCTCCAGTCTGAACACCGGGGAGCTGTTTTTT | CSVVLSSLNTGELFF | NA | TRBJ2-2 | TRBV29-1 | NA
TGTGCCAGCACTCACAATGAAAAACTGTTTTTT | CASTHNEKLFF | few | TRBJ1-4 | TRBV7-3 | NA
TGTGCCATCAGTGACCCCGGACAGGGCAATGAAAAACTGTTTTTT | CAISDPGQGNEKLFF | NA | TRBJ1-4 | TRBV10-3 | TRBD1
TGTGCCAGCAGTGAGGAGTTCTTC | CASSEEFF | NA | TRBJ2-1 | TRBV6-5 | NA
TGTGCCAGCAGCCGGCGACAGAGAAACACAGATACGCAGTATTTT | CASSRRQRNTDTQYF | NA | TRBJ2-3 | TRBV7-3 | NA
TGTGCCAGTAGTATAGATCCGGGGACGCCCGGCTACACCTTC | CASSIDPGTPGYTF | NA | TRBJ1-2 | TRBV19 | NA
TGCAGCGTTGGGGACGGTAGGCCACTATCAAGTTCCTCTGGGGCCAACGTCCTGACTTTC | CSVGDGRPLSSSSGANVLTF | NA | TRBJ2-6 | TRBV29-1 | NA
TGCAGCGTTGTTCCTTATGGGGGCTCTGGAAACACCATATATTTT | CSVVPYGGSGNTIYF | NA | TRBJ1-3 | TRBV29-1 | NA
TGTGCCAGCAGCCTAGGACTAGCGGGAGTTAGTAATGAGCAGTTCTTC | CASSLGLAGVSNEQFF | NA | TRBJ2-1 | TRBV5-6 | TRBD2
TGTGCCAGCAGCCCAGACTTGGGGGAAACCGGGGAGCTGTTTTTT | CASSPDLGETGELFF | NA | TRBJ2-2 | TRBV7-3 | NA
TGTGCCAGCAGTTACGACAGCCAACCATACAATGAGCAGTTCTTC | CASSYDSQPYNEQFF | NA | TRBJ2-1 | TRBV6-5 | NA
TGTGCCAGCAGCGCGGGGGTGAACCCCGGGGAGCTGTTTTTT | CASSAGVNPGELFF | NA | TRBJ2-2 | TRBV5-4 | TRBD2
TGTGCCAGCAGGGGACAGGGGAAACGGGAGCAGTACTTC | CASRGQGKREQYF | NA | TRBJ2-7 | TRBV28 | TRBD1
TGTGCCAGCAGCTTGGGACTAGCGGGCTCCTACAATGAGCAGTTCTTC | CASSLGLAGSYNEQFF | NA | TRBJ2-1 | TRBV5-5 | TRBD2
TGCGCCAGCAGCTTGCTGGGGGCGACCACGAACACCGGGGAGCTGTTTTTT | CASSLLGATTNTGELFF | few | TRBJ2-2 | TRBV5-1 | NA
TGTGCCAGCAGCTTAGATCGGGTCCCCCTTAATTCACCCCTCCACTTT | CASSLDRVPLNSPLHF | many | TRBJ1-6 | TRBV11-2 | NA
TGTGCCAGCAGTTATGGGACTCCTGACCTCTATGGCTACACCTTC | CASSYGTPDLYGYTF | NA | TRBJ1-2 | TRBV6-5 | NA
TGCGCCAGCAGCCAAGATCAGCAAAACATTCAGTACTTC | CASSQDQQNIQYF | NA | TRBJ2-4 | TRBV4-1 | NA
TGTGCCACCAGCAGAGCCGATACCCGGGTCTCCGAATTTTACACCTTC | CATSRADTRVSEFYTF | NA | TRBJ1-2 | TRBV15 | NA
TGTGCCAGCAGCTTAGGGGCCGCGCGGGATGCTTTCTTT | CASSLGAARDAFF | NA | TRBJ1-1 | TRBV7-9 | NA
TGTGCCAGCAGATCGGACAGCCACAATGAGCAGTTCTTC | CASRSDSHNEQFF | NA | TRBJ2-1 | TRBV2 | NA
TGTGCCAGCCGGGGTCACGGCACCGGGGAGCTGTTTTTT | CASRGHGTGELFF | NA | TRBJ2-2 | TRBV6-5 | NA
TGTGCCAGCGGATTTACTCAGCCCCAGCATTTT | CASGFTQPQHF | NA | TRBJ1-5 | TRBV25-1 | NA
TGTGCCAGCAGTTACAAAGGGAGCGGGGAACCTTACGAGCAGTACTTC | CASSYKGSGEPYEQYF | NA | TRBJ2-7 | TRBV6-5 | TRBD2
TGTGCCAGCAGCTTACAGGGTGGGGCCAACGTCCTGACTTTC | CASSLQGGANVLTF | NA | TRBJ2-6 | TRBV11-2 | NA
TGTGCCAGCAGCTCTTCTTTGGCGGGGACTGAAGCTTTCTTT | CASSSSLAGTEAFF | once | TRBJ1-1 | TRBV11-1 | NA
TGTGCCAGCATCGTAGTTTTGGATGAGCAGTTCTTC | CASIVVLDEQFF | NA | TRBJ2-1 | TRBV2 | NA
TGCAGCGTTGGACGGACAGGGTATGAGCAGTACTTC | CSVGRTGYEQYF | NA | TRBJ2-7 | TRBV29-1 | TRBD1
TGTGCCAGCAGCTCCACCTCCGACAGGGAACGCACAGATACGCAGTATTTT | CASSSTSDRERTDTQYF | NA | TRBJ2-3 | TRBV7-8 | TRBD1
TGTGCCAGCAGCTGGGGGGGGACTAGCGGTACGCAGTATTTT | CASSWGGTSGTQYF | NA | TRBJ2-3 | TRBV5-4 | TRBD2
TGTGCCAGCAGCCGACAGGGATCCTCTGGAAACACCATATATTTT | CASSRQGSSGNTIYF | NA | TRBJ1-3 | TRBV5-4 | TRBD1
TGTGCCAGCAGTGGCGGGCTAGCGGACTTCCAAGAGACCCAGTACTTC | CASSGGLADFQETQYF | NA | TRBJ2-5 | TRBV2 | TRBD2
TGCAGCGTGGCCGGTTCGGGCTCTGGGGCCAACGTCCTGACTTTC | CSVAGSGSGANVLTF | NA | TRBJ2-6 | TRBV29-1 | NA
TGTGCCAGCAGGACAGGCCGCTCTGGAAACACCATATATTTT | CASRTGRSGNTIYF | NA | TRBJ1-3 | TRBV28 | NA
TGTGCCAGCAGTGAAGCATGGACTAGCGGGAATTACAATGAGCAGTTCTTC | CASSEAWTSGNYNEQFF | NA | TRBJ2-1 | TRBV6-1 | TRBD2
TGTGCCAGCAACCGGGTGAACACTGAAGCTTTCTTT | CASNRVNTEAFF | NA | TRBJ1-1 | TRBV6-1 | NA
TGCGCCAGCAGAACTGGCGTCGGACAGAACACTGAAGCTTTCTTT | CASRTGVGQNTEAFF | NA | TRBJ1-1 | TRBV5-1 | NA
TGTGCCAGCCGGAGTGAGAATGAGCAGTTCTTC | CASRSENEQFF | NA | TRBJ2-1 | TRBV7-2 | NA
TGCGCCAGCAGCTCCACGGGACACCCCTCCTACAATGAGCAGTTCTTC | CASSSTGHPSYNEQFF | NA | TRBJ2-1 | TRBV5-1 | NA